This TCR beta chain was sequenced for a study of T cells after yellow fever vaccination. TCRdb analysed the 5' RACE reads with MiXCR anew, one entry per CDR3 protein. Among 500,000 to 650,000 distinct CDR3 sequences listed, approximately 13% were seen once. This clonotype was seen only a few times. Germline V gene sequence: CDR1 DFQATT, CDR2 SNEGSKA (reference sequence). V lost 5 bases, J lost 8 bases, and 19 bases lay in between. CDR3 length: 15 residues. The receptor was derived from a man younger than 40 who received the YFV17D yellow fever vaccine. The sample was PBMCs, taken on the day of the yellow fever booster vaccination. V usage is TRBV20-1 and J usage is TRBJ1-6, with a possible D match to TRBD1 (5 bases). The CDR3 protein is CSAPKEGRKDSPLHF. In DNA form, the CDR3 reads TGCAGTGCTCCTAAGGAGGGACGAAAGGATTCACCCCTCCACTTT.